The 14 T cell receptor beta chains presented below share a single source sample, sequenced in a study of blood T cell repertoires in COVID-19. This table comes from immunoSEQ multiplex PCR, and its TCRdb copy is limited to in-frame clones, with some not included. Of some 350,000 clones in the sample, around 87% were seen once. Material: peripheral blood. The receptors derive from a human donor in a cohort sampled during active COVID-19.

The rearrangement links TRBV6-6 to TRBJ2-1, with 10 bases matching TRBD1. Germline CDR1 MNHNY, CDR2 SVGAGI (reference sequence). V shed 6 bases, J shed 7 bases, and the junction held 9 bases outside the gene matches. The CDR3 sequence is 15 residues long. The CDR3 nucleotides are TGTGCCAGCAGACCGGGACAGGGGATTACGAATGAGCAGTTCTTC. The encoded protein is CASRPGQGITNEQFF.

This clone was found once. This chain links TRBV6-5 with TRBJ2-7; 11 bases are shared with TRBD2. Trimming cost V 6 bases and J 7 bases; bases outside gene matches: 2. Germline V gene lookup returns CDR1 MNHEY and CDR2 SVGAGI. This CDR3 region has 12 residues. The CDR3 region is CASSRTSGEQYF. Written as DNA, the CDR3 is TGTGCCAGCAGCCGGACTAGCGGGGAGCAGTACTTC.

In nucleotides, the CDR3 is TGTGCCAGCAGTTATAGGCTAGCGGGCAAAGAGACCCAGTACTTC. Translating gives CASSYRLAGKETQYF. The chain is built from TRBV6-5 and TRBJ2-5; 8 nucleotides line up with TRBD2. There are 15 residues in the CDR3. CDR1 and CDR2 (germline): MNHEY, SVGAGI. V gave up 3 bases and J gave up 3 bases; unmatched junction bases: 6.

This sequence joins TRBV5-1 and TRBJ2-2; D is perhaps TRBD2 (6 bases). Between the trimmed V and J ends, which lost 0 bases and 2 bases, there was a span of 14 bases. This CDR3 has 17 amino acids. Germline lookup yields CDR1 SGHRS and CDR2 YFSETQ. The CDR3 DNA is TGCGCCAGCAGCTTGGATGTTAGGGACTTCAACACCGGGGAGCTGTTTTTT. This gives the protein CASSLDVRDFNTGELFF. The full variable domain, completed using reference TRBV5-1 and TRBJ2-2, is KAGVTQTPRYLIKTRGQQVTLSCSPISGHRSVSWYQQTPGQGLQFLFEYFSETQRNKGNFPGRFSGRQFSNSRSEMNVSTLELGDSALYLCASSLDVRDFNTGELFFGEGSRLTVL.

The genes are TRBV28 and TRBJ2-7; the D is unclear. CDR1 is MDHEN, CDR2 SYDVKM, per germline. Trimming pared 5 bases from V and 3 bases from J, leaving 5 bases between. The CDR3 covers 11 residues. CDR3 sequence reads: CASSVSYEQYF. The CDR3 DNA follows: TGTGCCAGCAGTGTGAGCTACGAGCAGTACTTC.

The chain combines TRBV19 with TRBJ1-1, with 10 bases identical to TRBD1. The CDR3 runs to 14 residues. Germline V gene lookup returns CDR1 LNHDA and CDR2 SQIVND (reference sequence). The V and J ends lost 6 bases and 7 bases, in that order; junction bases with no gene match: 8. The CDR3 loop is CASRIDRGQGEAFF. The CDR3 DNA reads as TGTGCCAGTAGGATCGACAGGGGGCAAGGTGAAGCTTTCTTT.

The chain carries TRBV5-1 and TRBJ1-5; weak D call: TRBD1 (6 bases). Between the trimmed V and J ends, which lost 3 bases and 6 bases, there was a span of 13 bases. The CDR3 sequence is 14 residues long. The V gene's germline CDR1 is SGHRS and CDR2 YFSETQ. CDR3: CASSSQGLGQPQHF. The DNA of the CDR3 is TGCGCCAGCAGCTCACAGGGCTTGGGTCAGCCCCAGCATTTT.

The CDR3: CASSRRTVGNTIYF. The CDR3 coding sequence is TGCGCCAGCAGCAGAAGGACAGTGGGAAACACCATATATTTT. The chain links TRBV4-1 to TRBJ1-3; D may be TRBD1 (6 bases). Trimming pared 5 bases from V and 4 bases from J, leaving 12 bases between. This CDR3 is 14 amino acids long. Per germline, CDR1 MGHRA and CDR2 YSYEKL.

V usage is TRBV11-1 and J usage is TRBJ1-4; D may be TRBD1 (5 bases). Trimming left V 4 bases short and J 6 bases short, with 15 bases between. The CDR3 is made up of 15 amino acids. Germline lookup yields CDR1 SGHAT and CDR2 FQDESV (reference sequence). CDR3 protein: CASSSGDPGDEKLFF. DNA for the CDR3: TGTGCCAGCAGCTCGGGAGACCCGGGGGATGAAAAACTGTTTTTT.

The chain carries TRBV2 and TRBJ2-4; 9 bases fit TRBD2. There are 18 residues in the CDR3. The germline gives CDR1 SNHLY, CDR2 FYNNEI. After removal of 6 bases from V and 6 bases from J, the junction contained 18 bases not matched to a gene. CDR3 loop: CASRTPRGGAFVGNIQYF. CDR3 in DNA: TGTGCCAGCAGAACCCCCCGCGGGGGGGCCTTTGTGGGAAACATTCAGTACTTC.

V usage is TRBV28 and J usage is TRBJ1-1; TRBD1 is a possible D gene (6 bases). In germline, CDR1 is MDHEN, CDR2 SYDVKM. Trimming removed 6 bases at V and 3 bases at J, with 14 bases between. This CDR3 comprises 14 residues. CDR3 in amino acids: CASSLQGWDTEAFF. CDR3 sequence (DNA): TGTGCCAGCAGCCTACAGGGTTGGGACACTGAAGCTTTCTTT. Together with reference TRBV28 and TRBJ1-1, the CDR3 gives the full variable domain: DVKVTQSSRYLVKRTGEKVFLECVQDMDHENMFWYRQDPGLGLRLIYFSYDVKMKEKGDIPEGYSVSREKKERFSLILESASTNQTSMYLCASSLQGWDTEAFFGQGTRLTVV.

The J gene is TRBJ1-1, the V gene TRBV7-3, with D unclear. Germline-derived CDR1 and CDR2 are SGHTA and FQGTGA. CDR3 length: 13 residues. The V end was cut by 6 bases, the J end by 0 bases, with 8 bases between. CDR3 nucleotide sequence: TGTGCCAGCAGGCGACTGATGAACACTGAAGCTTTCTTT. Translation gives CASRRLMNTEAFF.

This chain links TRBV2 with TRBJ1-5; 9 nucleotides line up with TRBD1. Germline lookup yields CDR1 SNHLY and CDR2 FYNNEI. V lost 5 bases to trimming and J lost 4 bases; unmatched junction nucleotides: 6. CDR3 length: 15 residues. In DNA form, the CDR3 reads TGTGCCAGCAGTAACCGAGGGACAGGGAATCAGCCCCAGCATTTT. It translates to CASSNRGTGNQPQHF.

Here the CDR3 reads CAISAVSGNTIYF. CDR3 nucleotide sequence: TGTGCCATCAGTGCGGTGTCCGGAAACACCATATATTTT. The chain uses TRBV10-3 and TRBJ1-3; D remains unclear. The germline V gene has CDR1 ENHRY and CDR2 SYGVKD. This CDR3 comprises 13 residues. V lost 4 bases and J 4 bases, leaving 8 bases between the germline ends.